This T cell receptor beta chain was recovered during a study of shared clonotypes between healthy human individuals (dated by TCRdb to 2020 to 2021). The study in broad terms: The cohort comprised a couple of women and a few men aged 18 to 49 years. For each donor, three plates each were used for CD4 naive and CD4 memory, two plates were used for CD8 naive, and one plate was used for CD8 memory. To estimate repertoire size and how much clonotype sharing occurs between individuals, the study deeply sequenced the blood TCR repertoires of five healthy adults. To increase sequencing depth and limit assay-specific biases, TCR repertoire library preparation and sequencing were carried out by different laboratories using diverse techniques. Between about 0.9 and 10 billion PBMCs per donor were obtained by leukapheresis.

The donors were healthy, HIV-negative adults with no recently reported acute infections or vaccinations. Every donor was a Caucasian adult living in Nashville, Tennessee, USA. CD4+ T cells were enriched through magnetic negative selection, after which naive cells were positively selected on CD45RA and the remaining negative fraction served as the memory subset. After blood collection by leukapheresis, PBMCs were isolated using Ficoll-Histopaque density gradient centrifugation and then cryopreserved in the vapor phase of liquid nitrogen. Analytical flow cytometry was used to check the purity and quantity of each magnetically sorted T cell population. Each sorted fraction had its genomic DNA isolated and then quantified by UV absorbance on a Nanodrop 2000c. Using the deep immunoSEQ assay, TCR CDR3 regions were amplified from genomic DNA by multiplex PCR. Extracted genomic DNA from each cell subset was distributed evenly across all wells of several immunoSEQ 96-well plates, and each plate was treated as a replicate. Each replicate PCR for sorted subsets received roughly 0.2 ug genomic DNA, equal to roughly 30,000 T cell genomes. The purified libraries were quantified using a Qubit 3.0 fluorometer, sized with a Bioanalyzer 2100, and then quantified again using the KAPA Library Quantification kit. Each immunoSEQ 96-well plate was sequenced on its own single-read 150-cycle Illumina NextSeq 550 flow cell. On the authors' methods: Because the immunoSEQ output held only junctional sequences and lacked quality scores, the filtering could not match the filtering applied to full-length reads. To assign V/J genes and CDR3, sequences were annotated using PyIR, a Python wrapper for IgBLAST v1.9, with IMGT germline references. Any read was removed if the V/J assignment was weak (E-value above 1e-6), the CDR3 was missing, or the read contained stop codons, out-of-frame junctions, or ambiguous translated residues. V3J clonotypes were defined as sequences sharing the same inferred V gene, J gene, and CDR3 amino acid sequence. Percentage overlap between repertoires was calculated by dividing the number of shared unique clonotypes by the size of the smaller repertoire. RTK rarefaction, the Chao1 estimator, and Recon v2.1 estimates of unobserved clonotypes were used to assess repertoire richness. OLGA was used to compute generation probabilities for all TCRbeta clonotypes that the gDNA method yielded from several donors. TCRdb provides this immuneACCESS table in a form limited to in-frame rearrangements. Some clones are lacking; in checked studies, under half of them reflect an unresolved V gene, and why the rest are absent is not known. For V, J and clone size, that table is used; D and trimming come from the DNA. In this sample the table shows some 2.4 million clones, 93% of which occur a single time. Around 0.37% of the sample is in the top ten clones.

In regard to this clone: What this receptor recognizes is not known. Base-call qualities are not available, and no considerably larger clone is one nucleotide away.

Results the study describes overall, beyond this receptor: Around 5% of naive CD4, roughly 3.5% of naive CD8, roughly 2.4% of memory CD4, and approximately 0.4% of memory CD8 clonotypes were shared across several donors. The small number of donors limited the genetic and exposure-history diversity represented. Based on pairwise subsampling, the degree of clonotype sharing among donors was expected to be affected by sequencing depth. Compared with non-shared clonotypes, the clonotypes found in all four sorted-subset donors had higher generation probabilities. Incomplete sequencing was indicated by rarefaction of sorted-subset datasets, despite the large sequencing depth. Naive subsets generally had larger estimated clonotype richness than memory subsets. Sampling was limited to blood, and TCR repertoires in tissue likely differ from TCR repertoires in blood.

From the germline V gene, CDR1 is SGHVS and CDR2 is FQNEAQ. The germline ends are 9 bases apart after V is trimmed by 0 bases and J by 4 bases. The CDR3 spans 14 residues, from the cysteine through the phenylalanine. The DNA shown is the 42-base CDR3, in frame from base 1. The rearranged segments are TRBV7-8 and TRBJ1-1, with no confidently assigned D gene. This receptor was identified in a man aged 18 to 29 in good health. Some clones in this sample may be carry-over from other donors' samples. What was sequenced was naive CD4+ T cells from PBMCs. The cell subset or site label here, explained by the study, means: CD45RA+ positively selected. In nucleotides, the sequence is TGTGCCAGCAGCTTAGCGCTGGCAGTCACTGAAGCTTTCTTT. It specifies CASSLALAVTEAFF. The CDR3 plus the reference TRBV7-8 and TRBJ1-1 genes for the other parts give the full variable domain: GAGVSQSPRYKVAKRGQDVALRCDPISGHVSLFWYQQALGQGPEFLTYFQNEAQLDKSGLPSDRFFAERPEGSVSTLKIQRTQQEDSAVYLCASSLALAVTEAFFGQGTRLTVV.